This TCR beta chain originates from a study of T cells after yellow fever vaccination. Study information: SMART-Seq v4 Ultra Low Input prepared the low-cell-number fractions.

One entry per CDR3 protein, called by TCRdb with MiXCR from the 5' RACE reads. The data hold hundreds of thousands of distinct CDR3 sequences, with more than 9% observed a single time. There are 13 residues in the CDR3. The ends were cut back, 1 base at V and 10 bases at J, with 11 bases in the middle. Material: PBMCs, obtained on the day of the yellow fever booster vaccination. This clonotype was obtained from a man aged 25 to 45 who received the YFV17D yellow fever vaccine. This chain uses TRBV12-3 or TRBV12-4 with TRBJ2-1, with D maybe TRBD2 (6 bases). This chain's CDR3 is CASSLGRGREQFF. The DNA for the CDR3 is TGTGCCAGCAGTTTAGGGAGGGGAAGAGAGCAGTTCTTC.